These 20 T cell receptor beta chains came from one sample sequenced in a study of cytomegalovirus exposure and HLA in healthy donors. In the PCR, 60 Vbeta and 13 Jbeta primers were used. Sequenced by immunoSEQ multiplex PCR; TCRdb stores in-frame clones only, minus some. The table has under 200,000 clones, more than 70% seen once. Sequenced material: PBMCs. The receptors here all came from a woman in her thirties or forties in good health and CMV-seropositive.

The chain carries TRBV6-1 and TRBJ1-2, with D hard to call. The V end was cut by 2 bases, the J end by 4 bases, with 8 bases between. The CDR3 has 13 amino acids. From germline, CDR1 is MNHNS and CDR2 SASEGT. CDR3 sequence: CASSESTGYGYTF. The CDR3 DNA is TGTGCCAGCAGTGAATCGACTGGCTATGGCTACACCTTC.

V usage is TRBV28 and J usage is TRBJ2-2; D call uncertain. This CDR3 contains 16 residues. Trimming removed 2 bases at V and 8 bases at J, with 18 bases between. Germline V gene lookup returns CDR1 MDHEN and CDR2 SYDVKM. The CDR3 DNA reads as TGTGCCAGCAGTTTAGTTGGCGGCCTAACAAGAGGGGAGCTGTTTTTT. It encodes CASSLVGGLTRGELFF. Filled out from reference TRBV28 and TRBJ2-2, the complete variable domain reads DVKVTQSSRYLVKRTGEKVFLECVQDMDHENMFWYRQDPGLGLRLIYFSYDVKMKEKGDIPEGYSVSREKKERFSLILESASTNQTSMYLCASSLVGGLTRGELFFGEGSRLTVL.

The chain has TRBV6-6 and TRBJ2-1; the match to TRBD1 covers 8 bases. The CDR3 length is 16 residues. V was clipped by 2 bases and J by 1 base; unmatched bases: 4. Germline V lookup: CDR1 MNHNY, CDR2 SVGAGI (reference sequence). The CDR3, as DNA: TGTGCCAGCAGTTACCATAACAGGGGGTCCTACAATGAGCAGTTCTTC. The encoded protein is CASSYHNRGSYNEQFF.

The sample holds a few counts of this clone. The chain couples TRBV6-1 to TRBJ1-1; D call uncertain. The CDR3 covers 13 residues. Germline V gene lookup returns CDR1 MNHNS and CDR2 SASEGT. Trimming shortened V by 9 bases and J by 2 bases, and 13 bases separated the two germline ends. CDR3 region: CASTVEANTEAFF. The CDR3 DNA is TGTGCCAGTACTGTAGAGGCAAACACTGAAGCTTTCTTT.

V is TRBV7-6 and J is TRBJ2-5, with D unclear. There are 11 residues in the CDR3. V was clipped by 3 bases and J by 5 bases, with 4 bases between them. Germline V lookup: CDR1 SGHVS, CDR2 FNYEAQ. Here the CDR3 DNA reads TGTGCCAGCAGCTTCTCGGAGACCCAGTACTTC. Translating it yields CASSFSETQYF.

This chain uses TRBV10-1 with TRBJ2-1; 8 bases line up with TRBD2. Trimming took 3 bases from V and 7 from J; bases not matched to a gene: 5. This CDR3 comprises 14 residues. Germline lookup yields CDR1 WNHNN and CDR2 SYGVQD (reference sequence). This CDR3 reads CASSDAGGYNEQFF. In DNA, the CDR3 is TGCGCCAGCAGTGATGCGGGAGGATATAATGAGCAGTTCTTC.

This clone came up a few times. The gene calls are TRBV18 and TRBJ2-3; 7 bases are a match to TRBD1. This CDR3 has 16 amino acids. The germline V gene encodes CDR1 KGHSH and CDR2 LQKENI. The V gene end was trimmed by 2 bases and the J gene end by 8 bases; junction bases not matched to a gene: 13. In nucleotides, the CDR3 is TGTGCCAGCTCACCAAACCGGGACAGCCCATATGTTACGCAGTATTTT. It translates to CASSPNRDSPYVTQYF. Using reference TRBV18 and TRBJ2-3 for the parts outside the CDR3, the full variable domain is NAGVMQNPRHLVRRRGQEARLRCSPMKGHSHVYWYRQLPEEGLKFMVYLQKENIIDESGMPKERFSAEFPKEGPSILRIQQVVRGDSAAYFCASSPNRDSPYVTQYFGPGTRLTVL.

V is TRBV7-3 and J is TRBJ2-1; 7 bases align to TRBD2. CDR3 size: 14 residues. Germline CDR1 is SGHTA and CDR2 is FQGTGA. V was pared by 5 bases and J by 9 bases, with 10 bases of the junction left unmatched. The CDR3 sequence: CASSPSGLMGEQFF. CDR3 coding DNA: TGTGCCAGCAGCCCCTCGGGACTAATGGGTGAGCAGTTCTTC.

The chain recombines TRBV19 with TRBJ2-7, with 10 bases matching TRBD1. V gave up 4 bases and J gave up 3 bases; unmatched junction bases: 24. The CDR3 is 21 amino acids. The germline V gene has CDR1 LNHDA and CDR2 SQIVND (reference sequence). The chain's CDR3 is CASSTRQGATGTRTSGYEQYF. As DNA, the CDR3 is TGTGCCAGTAGTACCCGACAGGGGGCAACAGGGACGAGGACCTCAGGCTACGAGCAGTACTTC.

The genes are TRBV7-2 and TRBJ2-2; D gene unclear. In germline, CDR1 is SGHTA, CDR2 FQGNSA. Trimming left V 2 bases short and J 7 bases short, with 11 bases between. The CDR3 spans 14 residues. CDR3 nucleotide sequence: TGTGCCAGCAGCTTAATGAGCGAAATCGGGGAGCTGTTTTTT. Amino acid sequence: CASSLMSEIGELFF.

J is TRBJ2-7 and V is TRBV7-9, with 11 bases that match TRBD2. The CDR3 spans 15 residues. CDR1 SEHNR and CDR2 FQNEAQ come from the germline V gene (reference sequence). Trimming at V came to 0 bases and at J to 9 bases, leaving 7 bases not matched to a gene. CDR3 DNA sequence: TGTGCCAGCAGCTTAGCGGAGACTAGCGGGGCTGTGCAGTACTTC. Translation gives CASSLAETSGAVQYF.

Regarding this clone: The same CDR3 also results from other DNA sequences found in this sample. The chain combines TRBV9 with TRBJ2-7, with TRBD2 identical over 7 bases. Germline V gene data show CDR1 as SGDLS and CDR2 as YYNGEE. CDR3 length: 15 residues. J lost 2 bases, V lost 2 bases, and 7 bases had no gene match. The CDR3: CASSVGGTGAYEQYF. DNA of the CDR3: TGTGCCAGCAGCGTGGGGGGGACTGGAGCCTACGAGCAGTACTTC.

The chain is built from TRBV7-8 and TRBJ2-1; 10 nucleotides line up with TRBD2. Germline-derived CDR1 and CDR2 are SGHVS and FQNEAQ. V was pared by 1 base and J by 7 bases, with 13 bases of the junction left unmatched. This CDR3 spans 18 amino acids. This CDR3 reads CASSLEVRESSGRNEQFF. The CDR3, as DNA: TGTGCCAGCAGCTTAGAAGTAAGGGAGAGTAGCGGGAGGAATGAGCAGTTCTTC.

This sequence joins TRBV2 and TRBJ2-6; TRBD1 matches at 7 bases. Germline CDR1 reads SNHLY; CDR2 reads FYNNEI. The CDR3 is made up of 15 amino acids. V trimming: 5 bases; J trimming: 2 bases; junction bases outside the gene matches: 3. The CDR3 sequence is CASSLGQAGANVLTF. The CDR3 nucleotides are TGTGCCAGCAGTCTAGGACAGGCTGGGGCCAACGTCCTGACTTTC.

This chain links TRBV7-9 with TRBJ2-7; D possibly corresponds to TRBD2 (7 bases). The CDR3 is 14 residues long. With 2 bases removed from V and 4 bases from J, the gap between germline ends came to 12 bases. Looked up from germline, CDR1 is SEHNR and CDR2 is FQNEAQ (reference sequence). CDR3 nucleotides: TGTGCCAGCAGCTTAATTGCGGGGGCTTACGAGCAGTACTTC. This translates into CASSLIAGAYEQYF.

The rearrangement uses TRBV7-8 and TRBJ2-3; the D is unclear. With 2 bases removed from V and 6 bases from J, the gap between germline ends came to 6 bases. The CDR3 covers 12 residues. CDR1 and CDR2 from the germline V gene are SGHVS and FQNEAQ. CDR3 amino acids: CASSLFLDTQYF. Here the CDR3 DNA reads TGTGCCAGCAGCTTATTTCTGGATACGCAGTATTTT.

This sequence joins TRBV19 and TRBJ2-2, with D tentatively TRBD1 (6 bases). Trimming took off 4 bases at V and 2 bases at J, with 14 bases between the two ends. Germline CDR1 is LNHDA and CDR2 is SQIVND (reference sequence). The CDR3 is 16 amino acids. CDR3 nucleotide sequence: TGTGCCAGTAGTACCACAGGGATACTCAACACCGGGGAGCTGTTTTTT. It encodes CASSTTGILNTGELFF.

On this clone: A junction end diverges from the germline sequence, so it may reflect a read error. The sample holds other DNA sequences that translate to the same CDR3. This chain links TRBV18 with TRBJ1-1; a possible D gene is TRBD1 (6 bases). This CDR3 comprises 14 residues. Germline lookup yields CDR1 KGHSH and CDR2 LQKENI. CDR3 bases: TGTGCTAGCTCACCAGACAGGCTGAACACTGAAGCTTTCTTT. It is translated as CASSPDRLNTEAFF.

Worth noting for this clone: The junction departs from the called germline gene at one end, perhaps through a read error. V is TRBV4-3 and J is TRBJ2-3; the match to TRBD2 covers 9 bases. The CDR3 is 16 amino acids. Per the germline V gene, CDR1 is LGHNA and CDR2 is YSLEER. In DNA, the CDR3 is TGCGCCAGCAGCCAAGATGGTAGCGGGAGCAGAGATACGCAGTATTTT. Translating gives CASSQDGSGSRDTQYF.

This clone was counted a few times. V gene TRBV9 combines with J gene TRBJ2-1; D may be TRBD1 (5 bases). This CDR3 is built from 12 residues. Trimming took off 3 bases at V and 7 bases at J, with 8 bases between the two ends. CDR1 SGDLS and CDR2 YYNGEE come from the germline V gene. CDR3 loop: CASSDDRNEQFF. CDR3 sequence (DNA): TGTGCCAGCAGCGATGACAGAAATGAGCAGTTCTTC.